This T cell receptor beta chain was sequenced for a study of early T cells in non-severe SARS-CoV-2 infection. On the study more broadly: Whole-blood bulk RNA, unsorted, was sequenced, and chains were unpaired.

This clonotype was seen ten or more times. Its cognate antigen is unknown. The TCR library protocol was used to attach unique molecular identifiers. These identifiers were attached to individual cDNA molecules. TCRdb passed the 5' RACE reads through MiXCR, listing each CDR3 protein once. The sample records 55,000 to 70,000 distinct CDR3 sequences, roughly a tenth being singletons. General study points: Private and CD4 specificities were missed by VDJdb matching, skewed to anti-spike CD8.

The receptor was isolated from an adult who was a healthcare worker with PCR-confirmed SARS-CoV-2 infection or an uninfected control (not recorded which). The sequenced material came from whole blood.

The DNA of the CDR3 is TGCAGCGTTTTAGGACAGGGGAATCAGCCCCAGCATTTT. Amino acid sequence: CSVLGQGNQPQHF. The chain couples TRBV29-1 to TRBJ1-5, with 9 nucleotides matching TRBD1. Germline V gene data show CDR1 as SQVTM and CDR2 as ANQGSEA. J gave up 4 bases and V 5 bases, and 3 bases lay outside the gene matches. The CDR3 covers 13 residues.